Shown below are 21 T cell receptor beta chains from a single sample sequenced in a study of blood T cell repertoires in COVID-19. TCRdb's table, derived via immunoSEQ multiplex PCR, lists solely in-frame clones and lacks some. Among about 100,000 clones, approximately 80% were seen once, and the ten largest hold around 15%. Input material: peripheral blood. The receptor set was obtained from a man between 45 and 60 years old with active or convalescent COVID-19.

The CDR3 loop reads CASSVRTSPIEQFF. CDR3 nucleotide sequence: TGTGCCAGCAGCGTGAGGACTAGTCCCATTGAGCAGTTCTTC. The chain employs TRBV9 and TRBJ2-1; 7 positions agree with TRBD2. V shed 2 bases, J shed 9 bases, and the junction held 8 bases outside the gene matches. The CDR3 is made up of 14 amino acids. The V gene's germline CDR1 is SGDLS and CDR2 YYNGEE.

The chain recombines TRBV6-5 with TRBJ2-7; TRBD2 might be the D (5 bases). Germline V gene sequence: CDR1 MNHEY, CDR2 SVGAGI. Trimming left V 2 bases short and J 6 bases short, with 17 bases between. There are 15 residues in the CDR3. CDR3 loop: CASSYDPAGAGEQYF. The DNA of the CDR3 is TGTGCCAGCAGTTACGATCCGGCGGGTGCGGGCGAGCAGTACTTC.

This rearrangement joins TRBV10-3 to TRBJ1-6; the match to TRBD1 covers 7 bases. CDR3 length: 13 residues. Germline CDR1 ENHRY, CDR2 SYGVKD. V shed 9 bases and J 8 bases; nucleotides not matched to a gene: 7. The CDR3 DNA reads TGTGCCATGAGGGACAGAATGGATTCACCCCTCCACTTT. It encodes CAMRDRMDSPLHF.

A few counts support this clone. This chain links TRBV6-5 with TRBJ1-1, with 10 positions matching TRBD1. The CDR3 contains 15 residues. CDR1 is MNHEY, CDR2 SVGAGI, per germline. Trimming took 6 bases from V and 2 from J; bases not matched to a gene: 6. The CDR3 here is CASRYRTGGNTEAFF. CDR3 DNA: TGTGCCAGCAGATACCGGACAGGGGGTAACACTGAAGCTTTCTTT.

CDR3 nucleotides: TGTGCCAGCAGCACCGGGACAGGTAGCACAGATACGCAGTATTTT. This sequence encodes CASSTGTGSTDTQYF. The chain employs TRBV11-3 and TRBJ2-3; 8 bases match TRBD1. The V segment lost 5 bases and the J segment 0 bases; nucleotides outside the gene matches: 4. The CDR3 spans 15 residues. Germline CDR1 reads SGHNT; CDR2 reads YENEEA.

J is TRBJ1-1 and V is TRBV3-1 (or the pseudogene TRBV3-2), with D hard to call. Germline V gene lookup returns CDR1 LGHDT and CDR2 YNNKEL (reference sequence). V lost 4 bases and J 1 base, leaving 13 bases between the germline ends. CDR3 length equals 15 residues. The CDR3 DNA is TGTGCCAGCAGCCCTACCGGGATACGGAACACTGAAGCTTTCTTT. Translated, it gives CASSPTGIRNTEAFF.

CDR3 protein: CASRTGTGGTEAFF. The CDR3 DNA sequence: TGTGCCAGCAGGACCGGGACAGGGGGTACTGAAGCTTTCTTT. V is TRBV6-5 and J is TRBJ1-1, with 11 nucleotides matching TRBD1. The CDR3 is 14 residues long. V was clipped by 6 bases and J by 5 bases; unmatched bases: 5. The germline V gene has CDR1 MNHEY and CDR2 SVGAGI.

The V gene is TRBV27, the J gene TRBJ1-6; D is uncertain. The CDR3 loop spans 15 amino acids. Looked up from germline, CDR1 is MNHEY and CDR2 is SMNVEV (reference sequence). The V end lost 6 bases, the J end lost 4 bases, and 13 bases lay between the germline ends. The CDR3: CASRPGLSYNSPLHF. DNA of the CDR3: TGTGCCAGCAGACCCGGACTTTCATATAATTCACCCCTCCACTTT.

This clone is a singleton in its sample. V gene TRBV2 combines with J gene TRBJ1-4; D is possibly TRBD1 (6 bases). Germline V gene data show CDR1 as SNHLY and CDR2 as FYNNEI. This CDR3 has 13 residues. Trimming took 2 bases from V and 5 from J, leaving 6 bases between them. The CDR3 region is CASSETGNEKLFF. CDR3 DNA sequence: TGTGCCAGCAGTGAAACAGGGAATGAAAAACTGTTTTTT.

The table lists this clone with a count of one. The rearrangement uses TRBV24-1 and TRBJ1-5, with 10 bases identical to TRBD1. The J segment lost 6 bases and the V segment lost 7 bases, leaving 8 bases of the junction unmatched. Germline V CDR1 and CDR2: KGHDR, SFDVKD. The CDR3 sequence is 15 residues long. CDR3: CATRSGQGETQPQHF. As DNA, the CDR3 is TGTGCCACCAGATCCGGACAGGGGGAAACTCAGCCCCAGCATTTT.

The chain employs TRBV19 and TRBJ1-5, with TRBD1 as a possible D gene (5 bases). V lost 7 bases and J lost 9, with 19 bases in between. Germline V gene lookup returns CDR1 LNHDA and CDR2 SQIVND (reference sequence). The CDR3 loop spans 14 amino acids. Here the CDR3 reads CASTHHQGRGPQHF. DNA of the CDR3: TGTGCCAGTACCCATCACCAGGGCCGCGGGCCCCAGCATTTT.

CDR3: CASSEYRGVEQYF. DNA of the CDR3: TGTGCCAGCAGTGAATACAGGGGTGTCGAGCAGTACTTC. The rearrangement links TRBV25-1 to TRBJ2-7, with a possible D match to TRBD1 (6 bases). The germline V gene has CDR1 MGHDK and CDR2 SYGVNS. The CDR3 contains 13 residues. Trimming shortened V by 0 bases and J by 6 bases, and 9 bases separated the two germline ends.

Here the CDR3 reads CASSLGEVTDTQYF. Here the CDR3 DNA reads TGTGCCAGCAGCCTGGGGGAGGTAACCGATACGCAGTATTTT. The V call is TRBV4-2, the J call TRBJ2-3; possible D gene TRBD2, 6 bases. V was trimmed by 4 bases and J by 6 bases, leaving 14 bases between them. This CDR3 has 14 amino acids. Germline V lookup: CDR1 LGHNA, CDR2 YNFKEQ.

The chain links TRBV3-1 (or the pseudogene TRBV3-2) to TRBJ1-1; 9 bases line up with TRBD1. V gave up 3 bases and J gave up 7 bases; unmatched junction bases: 6. The CDR3 is 14 amino acids. The V gene's germline CDR1 is LGHDT and CDR2 YNNKEL (reference sequence). The CDR3 sequence: CASSQSTGGIEAFF. The CDR3 nucleotides read TGTGCCAGCAGCCAGTCGACAGGGGGGATTGAAGCTTTCTTT.

The chain carries TRBV5-1 and TRBJ2-6; the D is unclear. CDR3 length equals 17 residues. V was trimmed by 4 bases and J by 0 bases, leaving 14 bases between them. Germline V gives CDR1 SGHRS, CDR2 YFSETQ. Here the CDR3 DNA reads TGCGCCAGCAGCCTCTCCCCCCCTAACTCTGGGGCCAACGTCCTGACTTTC. It is translated as CASSLSPPNSGANVLTF. The full variable domain, rest sourced from reference TRBV5-1 and TRBJ2-6, is KAGVTQTPRYLIKTRGQQVTLSCSPISGHRSVSWYQQTPGQGLQFLFEYFSETQRNKGNFPGRFSGRQFSNSRSEMNVSTLELGDSALYLCASSLSPPNSGANVLTFGAGSRLTVL.

The gene calls are TRBV25-1 and TRBJ1-2; the match to TRBD1 covers 9 bases. Germline CDR1 and CDR2: MGHDK and SYGVNS. CDR3 length: 15 residues. The J segment lost 0 bases and the V segment lost 5 bases, leaving 4 bases of the junction unmatched. CDR3 loop: CASSNGDRANYGYTF. CDR3 DNA: TGTGCCAGCAGTAACGGGGACAGGGCTAACTATGGCTACACCTTC.

This chain uses TRBV19 with TRBJ2-3; 7 nucleotides align to TRBD2. The CDR3 covers 16 residues. After removal of 10 bases from V and 6 bases from J, the junction contained 19 bases not matched to a gene. Germline-derived CDR1 and CDR2 are LNHDA and SQIVND (reference sequence). CDR3 coding DNA: TGTGCCACCAAAAACGGCGGGGGTATCCAGCGGGATACGCAGTATTTT. Its translation is CATKNGGGIQRDTQYF.

This rearrangement joins TRBV4-1 to TRBJ2-3; 10 nucleotides align to TRBD1. CDR3 size: 14 residues. The junction had 5 bases not matched to a gene; V was cut back by 6 bases and J by 5 bases. Germline CDR1 reads MGHRA; CDR2 reads YSYEKL. CDR3 bases: TGCGCCAGCAGTGACAGGGGGCCGAGAGATACGCAGTATTTT. It yields the protein CASSDRGPRDTQYF.

This chain uses TRBV18 with TRBJ2-3; the D gene is possibly TRBD2 (5 bases). Germline CDR1 is KGHSH and CDR2 is LQKENI. Trimming removed 1 base from V and 4 bases from J, with 6 bases in between. The CDR3 is 13 amino acids. CDR3 DNA: TGTGCCAGCTCACCACGAGCGGCAGATACGCAGTATTTT. Its protein is CASSPRAADTQYF.

On this clone itself: Relative to the germline gene, one junction end is altered; a read error may explain this. The chain carries TRBV19 and TRBJ1-1, with D tentatively TRBD1 (5 bases). CDR3 length equals 8 residues. Germline CDR1 is LNHDA and CDR2 is SQIVND (reference sequence). In nucleotides, the CDR3 is TGTGCAGTTGGGGGGACGACTTTT. It codes for CAVGGTTF.

The chain recombines TRBV5-1 with TRBJ2-2; no reliable D call. The CDR3 length is 15 residues. The germline gives CDR1 SGHRS, CDR2 YFSETQ. Trimming removed 3 bases from V and 4 bases from J, with 13 bases in between. CDR3 in amino acids: CASSSRNSGTGELFF. For the CDR3, the DNA is TGCGCCAGCAGCTCCAGAAATTCGGGCACCGGGGAGCTGTTTTTT.